The 9 T cell receptor beta chains below were found in one sample sequenced in a study of T cell changes during pregnancy in multiple sclerosis. The assay was immunoSEQ multiplex PCR, and TCRdb's table has in-frame clones only and misses some. The sample has roughly 90,000 clones; almost 95% are singletons. Here the sequenced sample was peripheral blood, taken in the third trimester of pregnancy. The receptors were sampled from a female donor with multiple sclerosis, enrolled in a pregnancy study.

The V and J genes are TRBV5-1 and TRBJ2-7, with 7 bases matching TRBD2. This CDR3 is built from 15 residues. Germline V gene lookup returns CDR1 SGHRS and CDR2 YFSETQ. The J segment lost 2 bases and the V segment lost 1 base, leaving 6 bases of the junction unmatched. CDR3 amino acids: CASSLSLAEPYEQYF. The CDR3 DNA reads TGCGCCAGCAGCTTGTCCCTAGCGGAGCCCTACGAGCAGTACTTC.

This sequence joins TRBV4-3 and TRBJ1-1; D call uncertain. Germline values: CDR1 LGHNA, CDR2 YSLEER. The CDR3 covers 13 residues. V lost 1 base and J 1 base, leaving 4 bases between the germline ends. Here the CDR3 DNA reads TGCGCCAGCAGCCAAGCCAGGAACACTGAAGCTTTCTTT. This encodes CASSQARNTEAFF.

This chain links TRBV18 with TRBJ2-1; 10 bases agree with TRBD2. V was clipped by 0 bases and J by 8 bases; unmatched bases: 4. The CDR3 is made up of 15 amino acids. Per germline, CDR1 KGHSH and CDR2 LQKENI. In DNA, the CDR3 is TGTGCCAGCTCACCACCACTAGCGGGACTCGATGAGCAGTTCTTC. This sequence encodes CASSPPLAGLDEQFF. Complete variable domain (other parts from reference TRBV18 and TRBJ2-1): NAGVMQNPRHLVRRRGQEARLRCSPMKGHSHVYWYRQLPEEGLKFMVYLQKENIIDESGMPKERFSAEFPKEGPSILRIQQVVRGDSAAYFCASSPPLAGLDEQFFGPGTRLTVL.

The V gene is TRBV27, the J gene TRBJ2-7; D gene ambiguous. Germline V gene lookup returns CDR1 MNHEY and CDR2 SMNVEV (reference sequence). The CDR3 consists of 11 residues. The V gene lost 3 bases and the J gene lost 5 bases, with 5 bases spanning the gap. DNA of the CDR3: TGTGCCAGCAGTTTCCTCCACGAGCAGTACTTC. This sequence encodes CASSFLHEQYF.

The V call is TRBV5-1, the J call TRBJ2-1, with TRBD2 identical over 9 bases. The CDR3 spans 15 residues. Germline V gene sequence: CDR1 SGHRS, CDR2 YFSETQ. The V and J ends lost 0 bases and 8 bases, in that order; junction bases with no gene match: 6. CDR3 in amino acids: CASSLVSGSRDEQFF. Written as DNA, the CDR3 is TGCGCCAGCAGCTTGGTTAGCGGGAGTAGAGATGAGCAGTTCTTC.

The chain links TRBV15 to TRBJ2-3; D may be TRBD1 (5 bases). The CDR3 loop spans 18 amino acids. Trimming cost V 0 bases and J 0 bases, with 16 bases left between them. The germline V gene has CDR1 LNHNV and CDR2 YYDKDF (reference sequence). DNA for the CDR3: TGTGCCACCAGCAGAGATCCCCCGACAGCAACTAGCACAGATACGCAGTATTTT. Protein: CATSRDPPTATSTDTQYF.

The gene calls are TRBV2 and TRBJ2-7; D not resolved. Germline assignment: CDR1 SNHLY and CDR2 FYNNEI. CDR3 length: 11 amino acids. V was pared by 7 bases and J by 7 bases, with 11 bases between. The CDR3 nucleotides are TGTGCCAGCAAGACCCTCGGGGAGCAGTACTTC. Amino acids: CASKTLGEQYF.

The chain recombines TRBV5-5 with TRBJ2-7, with 11 bases identical to TRBD1. The CDR3 consists of 14 residues. Germline CDR1 is SGHKS and CDR2 is YYEKEE (reference sequence). Unmatched junction bases numbered 1, after V lost 0 bases and J lost 5 bases. CDR3 loop: CASSLGTGGHEQYF. The DNA for the CDR3 is TGTGCCAGCAGCTTGGGGACAGGGGGCCACGAGCAGTACTTC.

Regarding this clone: At one of its ends the junction is not consistent with the germline gene, which may arise from a read error. The V and J genes are TRBV19 and TRBJ1-5; 10 nucleotides align to TRBD1. The CDR3 covers 16 residues. From germline, CDR1 is LNHDA and CDR2 SQIVND (reference sequence). For the CDR3, the DNA is TGTGCCAGTAGTGTAGACAGGGGGCTGGGCAATCAGCCCCAGCATTTT. It translates to CASSVDRGLGNQPQHF. The full variable domain, in which reference TRBV19 and TRBJ1-5 provide the parts outside the CDR3, is DGGITQSPKYLFRKEGQNVTLSCEQNLNHDAMYWYRQDPGQGLRLIYYSQIVNDFQKGDIAEGYSVSREKKESFPLTVTSAQKNPTAFYLCASSVDRGLGNQPQHFGDGTRLSIL.